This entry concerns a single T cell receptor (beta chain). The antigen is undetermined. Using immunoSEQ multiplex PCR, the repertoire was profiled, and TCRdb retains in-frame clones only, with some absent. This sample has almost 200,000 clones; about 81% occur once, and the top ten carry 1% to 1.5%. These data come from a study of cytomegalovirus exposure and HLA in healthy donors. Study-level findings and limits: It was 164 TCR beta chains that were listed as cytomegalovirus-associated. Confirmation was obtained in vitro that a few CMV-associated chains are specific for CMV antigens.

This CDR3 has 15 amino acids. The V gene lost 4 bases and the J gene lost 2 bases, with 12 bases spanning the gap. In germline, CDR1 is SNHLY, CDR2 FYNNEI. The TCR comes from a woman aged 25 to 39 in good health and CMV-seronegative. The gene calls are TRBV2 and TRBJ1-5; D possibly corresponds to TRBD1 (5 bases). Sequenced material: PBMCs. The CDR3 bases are TGTGCCAGCAGTGGGGACGGAGGGGGCAATCAGCCCCAGCATTTT. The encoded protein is CASSGDGGGNQPQHF.